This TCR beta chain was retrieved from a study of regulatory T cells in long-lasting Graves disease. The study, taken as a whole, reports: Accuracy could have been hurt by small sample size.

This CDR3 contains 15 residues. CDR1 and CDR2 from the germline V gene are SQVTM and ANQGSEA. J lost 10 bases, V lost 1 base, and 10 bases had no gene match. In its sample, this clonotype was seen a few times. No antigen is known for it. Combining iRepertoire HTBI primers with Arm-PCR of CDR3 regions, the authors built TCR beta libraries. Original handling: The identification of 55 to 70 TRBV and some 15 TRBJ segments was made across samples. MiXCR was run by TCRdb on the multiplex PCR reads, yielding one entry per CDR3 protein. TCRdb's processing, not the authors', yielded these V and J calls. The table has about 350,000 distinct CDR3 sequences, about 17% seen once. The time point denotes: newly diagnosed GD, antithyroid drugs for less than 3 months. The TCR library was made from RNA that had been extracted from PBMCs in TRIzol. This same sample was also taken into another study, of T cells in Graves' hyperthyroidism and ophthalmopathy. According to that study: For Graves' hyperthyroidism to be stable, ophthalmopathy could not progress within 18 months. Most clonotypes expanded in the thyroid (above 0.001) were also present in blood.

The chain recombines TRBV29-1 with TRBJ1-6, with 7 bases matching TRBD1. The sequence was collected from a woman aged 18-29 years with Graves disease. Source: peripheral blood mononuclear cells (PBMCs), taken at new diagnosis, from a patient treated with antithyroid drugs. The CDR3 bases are TGCAGCGTTGAAGTTCGGCAGGGGGAGGACTCACCCCTCCACTTT. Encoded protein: CSVEVRQGEDSPLHF.